This T cell receptor (beta chain) was found in a study of blood T cell repertoires in COVID-19. The assay was immunoSEQ multiplex PCR, and TCRdb's table has in-frame clones only and misses some. The sample records some 220,000 clones, more than 75% being singletons. The ends were cut back, 0 bases at V and 4 bases at J, with 9 bases in the middle. This CDR3 contains 15 residues. Germline V gene data show CDR1 as ENHRY and CDR2 as SYGVKD. This chain links TRBV10-3 with TRBJ2-2; maybe TRBD2 (6 bases). The sample consisted of peripheral blood. The clonotype originates from a human donor in a cohort sampled during active COVID-19. CDR3 in DNA: TGTGCCATCAGTGAGTCGGGGGGAGCCACCGGGGAGCTGTTTTTT. This translates into CAISESGGATGELFF.